This TCR beta chain appears in the sequencing data of a study of blood T cell repertoires in COVID-19. Across the whole study: COVID-19 samples collected from the United States, Italy and Spain covered acute and convalescent phases. Nucleic acid was either cDNA or gDNA, and it came from T cells, B-cell-depleted T cells, or PBMCs.

The CDR3 spans 15 residues. Germline V lookup: CDR1 SSHAT, CDR2 FNYEAQ (reference sequence). The ends lost 3 bases at V and 4 bases at J; junction bases unmatched: 6. The authors' processing: Cell counts per sample came from amplifying reference gene primers. The method was immunoSEQ multiplex PCR; TCRdb's version includes in-frame clones alone and lacks a portion of them. V, J and clone size were drawn from that table, and D and trimming were deduced from the DNA. Of a few hundred thousand clones listed, 86% are singletons. Sequenced sample: peripheral blood. The chain employs TRBV7-7 and TRBJ2-7, with 10 bases fitting TRBD1. This receptor was identified in a man aged 18 to 29 with active or convalescent COVID-19. Here the CDR3 reads CASSFAPGQGYEQYF. CDR3 coding DNA: TGTGCCAGCAGCTTTGCTCCGGGACAGGGGTACGAGCAGTACTTC. The complete variable domain, with remaining parts taken from reference TRBV7-7 and TRBJ2-7, reads GAGVSQSPRYKVTKRGQDVTLRCDPISSHATLYWYQQALGQGPEFLTYFNYEAQPDKSGLPSDRFSAERPEGSISTLTIQRTEQRDSAMYRCASSFAPGQGYEQYFGPGTRLTVT.